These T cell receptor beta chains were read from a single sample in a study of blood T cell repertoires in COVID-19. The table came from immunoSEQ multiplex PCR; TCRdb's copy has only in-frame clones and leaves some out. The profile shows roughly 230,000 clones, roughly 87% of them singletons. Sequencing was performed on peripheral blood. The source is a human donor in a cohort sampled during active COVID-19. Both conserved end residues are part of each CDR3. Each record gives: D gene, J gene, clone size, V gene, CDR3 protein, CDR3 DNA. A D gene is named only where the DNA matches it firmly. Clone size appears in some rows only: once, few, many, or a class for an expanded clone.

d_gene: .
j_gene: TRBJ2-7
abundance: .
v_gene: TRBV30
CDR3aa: CAWNHRADSEQYF
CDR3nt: TGTGCCTGGAATCACAGGGCTGATTCCGAGCAGTACTTC

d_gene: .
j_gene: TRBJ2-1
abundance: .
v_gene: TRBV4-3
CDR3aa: CASSQESAARGYNEQFF
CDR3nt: TGCGCCAGCAGCCAAGAGTCCGCAGCTCGGGGGTACAATGAGCAGTTCTTC

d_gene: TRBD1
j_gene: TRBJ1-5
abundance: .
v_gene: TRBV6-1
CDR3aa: CASSEGTGQPQHF
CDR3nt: TGTGCCAGCAGTGAGGGGACAGGTCAGCCCCAGCATTTT

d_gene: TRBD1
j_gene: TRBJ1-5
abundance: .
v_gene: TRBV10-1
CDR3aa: CASSRDREPQHF
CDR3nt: TGCGCCAGCAGTCGGGACAGGGAGCCCCAGCATTTT

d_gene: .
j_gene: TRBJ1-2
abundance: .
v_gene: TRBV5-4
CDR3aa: CASSLEVYGGLNYGYTF
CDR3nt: TGTGCCAGCAGCTTGGAGGTGTACGGGGGGCTGAACTATGGCTACACCTTC

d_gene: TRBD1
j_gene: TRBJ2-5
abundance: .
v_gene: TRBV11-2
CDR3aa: CASSSDRVETQYF
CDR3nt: TGTGCCAGCAGCTCCGACAGGGTAGAGACCCAGTACTTC

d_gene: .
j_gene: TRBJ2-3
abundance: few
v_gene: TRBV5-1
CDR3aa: CASSLGQGADTQYF
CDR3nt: TGCGCCAGCAGCTTGGGGCAGGGCGCGGATACGCAGTATTTT

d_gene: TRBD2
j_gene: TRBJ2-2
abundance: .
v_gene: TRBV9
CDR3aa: CASSDGTSGRTGELFF
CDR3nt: TGTGCCAGCAGTGATGGGACTAGCGGGAGAACCGGGGAGCTGTTTTTT

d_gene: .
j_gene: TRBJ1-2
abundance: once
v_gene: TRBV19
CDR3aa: CASTTDRRWYTF
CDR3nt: TGTGCCAGTACCACAGACAGACGGTGGTACACCTTC

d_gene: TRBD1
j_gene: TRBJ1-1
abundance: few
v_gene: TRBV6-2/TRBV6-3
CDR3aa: CASSWVRQGTEAFF
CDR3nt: TGTGCCAGCAGTTGGGTTCGACAGGGCACTGAAGCTTTCTTT

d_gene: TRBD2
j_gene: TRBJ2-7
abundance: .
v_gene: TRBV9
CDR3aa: CASSGGNGNEQYF
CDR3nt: TGTGCTTCCTCGGGAGGGAACGGGAACGAGCAGTACTTC

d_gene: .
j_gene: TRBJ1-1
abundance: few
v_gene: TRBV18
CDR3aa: CASSPRGDMNTEAFF
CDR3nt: TGTGCCAGCTCACCAAGAGGGGACATGAACACTGAAGCTTTCTTT

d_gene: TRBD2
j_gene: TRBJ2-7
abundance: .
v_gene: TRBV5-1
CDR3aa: CASSLAGTIYEQYF
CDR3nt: TGCGCCAGCAGCTTAGCGGGGACTATCTACGAGCAGTACTTC

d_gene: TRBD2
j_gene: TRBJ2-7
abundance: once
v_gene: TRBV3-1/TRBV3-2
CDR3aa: CASSQLSGSSYEQYF
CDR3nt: TGTGCCAGCAGCCAACTTAGCGGGAGCTCCTACGAGCAGTACTTC

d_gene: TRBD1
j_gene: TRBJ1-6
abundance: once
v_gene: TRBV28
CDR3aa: CASSPPGQNNSPLHF
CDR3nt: TGTGCCAGCAGTCCGCCGGGACAGAATAATTCACCCCTCCACTTT

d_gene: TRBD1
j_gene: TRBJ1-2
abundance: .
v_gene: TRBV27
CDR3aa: CASSPEYRGHGYTF
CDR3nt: TGTGCCAGCAGCCCTGAATACAGGGGGCATGGCTACACCTTC

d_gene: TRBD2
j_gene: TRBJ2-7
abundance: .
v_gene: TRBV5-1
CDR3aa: CASSLLREEGEQYF
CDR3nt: TGCGCCAGCAGCTTGCTGCGGGAGGAGGGCGAGCAGTACTTC

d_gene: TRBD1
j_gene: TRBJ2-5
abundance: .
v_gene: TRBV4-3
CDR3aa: CASSQEPPPGGAEETQYF
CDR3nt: TGCGCCAGCAGCCAAGAACCCCCTCCAGGGGGCGCGGAGGAGACCCAGTACTTC

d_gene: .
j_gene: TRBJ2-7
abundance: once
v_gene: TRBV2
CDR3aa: CASSEIGRTATSYEQYF
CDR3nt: TGTGCCAGCAGTGAAATCGGCAGGACAGCAACCTCCTACGAGCAGTACTTC

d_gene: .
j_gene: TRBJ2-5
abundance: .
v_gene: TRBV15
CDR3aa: CATSRYPRENQETQYF
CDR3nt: TGTGCCACCAGCAGATACCCCCGGGAAAACCAAGAGACCCAGTACTTC

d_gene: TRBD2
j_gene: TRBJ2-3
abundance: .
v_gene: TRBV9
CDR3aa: CASSVRSGAYTDTQYF
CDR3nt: TGTGCCAGCAGCGTGAGAAGCGGGGCATACACAGATACGCAGTATTTT

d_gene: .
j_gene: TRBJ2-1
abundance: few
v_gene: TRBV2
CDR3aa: CASRLGGAYNEQFF
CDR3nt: TGTGCCAGCAGACTAGGGGGGGCCTACAATGAGCAGTTCTTC

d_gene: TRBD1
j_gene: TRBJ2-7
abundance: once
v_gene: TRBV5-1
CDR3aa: CASSSGQGSYEQYF
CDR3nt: TGCGCCAGCAGCTCGGGACAGGGGTCCTACGAGCAGTACTTC

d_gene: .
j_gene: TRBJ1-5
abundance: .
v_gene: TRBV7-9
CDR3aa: CASSTNRDQPQHF
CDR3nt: TGTGCCAGCAGCACCAACAGAGATCAGCCCCAGCATTTT

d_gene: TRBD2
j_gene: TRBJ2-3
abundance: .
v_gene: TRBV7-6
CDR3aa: CASSRGRTSGATDTQYF
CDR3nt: TGTGCCAGCAGCCGCGGAAGGACTAGCGGGGCGACCGATACGCAGTATTTT

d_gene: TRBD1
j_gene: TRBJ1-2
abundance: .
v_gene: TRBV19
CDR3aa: CASNDRASGYTF
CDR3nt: TGTGCCAGTAACGACAGGGCGAGTGGCTACACCTTC

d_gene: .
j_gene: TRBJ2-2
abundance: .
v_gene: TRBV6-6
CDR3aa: CASRAGELFF
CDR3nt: TGTGCCAGCAGAGCGGGGGAGCTGTTTTTT

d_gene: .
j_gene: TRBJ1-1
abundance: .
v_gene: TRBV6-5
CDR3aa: CASRIPSGNTEAFF
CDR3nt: TGTGCCAGCAGAATACCCAGTGGGAACACTGAAGCTTTCTTT